This TCR beta chain was recovered during a study of cytomegalovirus exposure and HLA in healthy donors. Study observations and caveats: Donors belonging to an Asian-associated ancestry cluster reportedly showed fewer N-insertions in productive TCRs than the roughly 670-donor mean, according to what a later analysis found. There were several of the most significant clusters that appeared linked to common viral pathogens in a later analysis.

With respect to this clone: Its antigen is as yet unknown.

Primers: 60 Vbeta forward and 13 Jbeta reverse. Assay: immunoSEQ multiplex PCR; the TCRdb copy retains only in-frame clones and omits some. This repertoire shows about 160,000 clones, more than 70% found once; its top ten account for about 1%. CDR1 and CDR2 from the germline V gene are MNHNS and SASEGT. CDR3 length: 14 amino acids. J was trimmed by 4 bases and V by 5 bases; bases with no gene match: 5. Sequenced sample: PBMCs. The clonotype originates from a man under 40 in good health and CMV-seronegative. The rearrangement uses TRBV6-1 and TRBJ2-1; 7 nucleotides align to TRBD1. Here the CDR3 DNA reads TGTGCCAGCAGTTTTAGGGACAGTTACAATGAGCAGTTCTTC. Protein product: CASSFRDSYNEQFF.